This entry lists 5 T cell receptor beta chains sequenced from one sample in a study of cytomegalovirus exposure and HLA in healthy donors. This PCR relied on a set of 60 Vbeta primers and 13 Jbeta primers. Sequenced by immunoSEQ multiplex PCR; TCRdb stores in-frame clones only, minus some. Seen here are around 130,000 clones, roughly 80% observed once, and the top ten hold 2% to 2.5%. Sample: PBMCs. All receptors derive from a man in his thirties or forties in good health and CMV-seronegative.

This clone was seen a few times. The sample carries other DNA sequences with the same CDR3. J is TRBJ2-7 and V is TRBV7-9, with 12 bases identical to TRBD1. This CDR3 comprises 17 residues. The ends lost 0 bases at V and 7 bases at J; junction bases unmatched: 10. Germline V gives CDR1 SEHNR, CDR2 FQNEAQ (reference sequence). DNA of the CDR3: TGTGCCAGCAGCTTAGCCTCCGGGACAGGGGGCTCGGAAGAGCAGTACTTC. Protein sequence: CASSLASGTGGSEEQYF. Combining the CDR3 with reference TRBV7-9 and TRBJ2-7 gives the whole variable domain DTGVSQNPRHKITKRGQNVTFRCDPISEHNRLYWYRQTLGQGPEFLTYFQNEAQLEKSRLLSDRFSAERPKGSFSTLEIQRTEQGDSAMYLCASSLASGTGGSEEQYFGPGTRLTVT.

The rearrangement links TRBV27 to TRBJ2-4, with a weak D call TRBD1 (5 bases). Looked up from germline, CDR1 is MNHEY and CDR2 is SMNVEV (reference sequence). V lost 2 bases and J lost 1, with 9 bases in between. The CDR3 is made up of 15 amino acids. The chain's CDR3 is CASSLGAGAKNIQYF. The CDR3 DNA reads TGTGCCAGCAGTTTAGGGGCAGGCGCCAAAAACATTCAGTACTTC.

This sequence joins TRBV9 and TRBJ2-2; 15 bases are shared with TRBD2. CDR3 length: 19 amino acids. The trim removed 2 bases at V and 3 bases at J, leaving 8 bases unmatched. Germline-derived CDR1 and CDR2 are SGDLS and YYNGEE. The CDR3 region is CASSVSPGLAGGYTGELFF. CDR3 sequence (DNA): TGTGCCAGCAGCGTGAGCCCGGGACTAGCGGGGGGCTACACCGGGGAGCTGTTTTTT.

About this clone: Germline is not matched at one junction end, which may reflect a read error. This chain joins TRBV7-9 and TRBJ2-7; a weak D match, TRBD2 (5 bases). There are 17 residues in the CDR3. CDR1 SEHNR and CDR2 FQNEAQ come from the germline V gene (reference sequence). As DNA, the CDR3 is TGTTCCAGCAGCTTAGTTCCATCGACGGGAATGGCCTACGAGCAGTACTTC. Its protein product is CSSSLVPSTGMAYEQYF.

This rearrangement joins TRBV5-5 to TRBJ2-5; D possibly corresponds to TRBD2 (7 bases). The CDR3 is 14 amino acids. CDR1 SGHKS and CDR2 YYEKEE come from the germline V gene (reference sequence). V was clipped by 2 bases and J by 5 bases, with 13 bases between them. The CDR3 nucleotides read TGTGCCAGCAGCTTCCTCGGGGGGCGTGAGACCCAGTACTTC. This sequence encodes CASSFLGGRETQYF.